A single sample is the source of the 16 T cell receptor beta chains below, sequenced in a study of T cell responses to AZD1222 COVID-19 vaccine. Profiling relied on immunoSEQ multiplex PCR, and the TCRdb table lists in-frame clones only, not all of them. The table records tens of thousands of clones, roughly 90% of them present only once. Here the sequenced sample was peripheral blood, taken on day 0 of MenACWY control vaccination. The receptors shown here come from an adult in good health.

This clone appeared once. CDR3 protein: CASTLGSYSNQPQHF. The DNA of the CDR3 is TGTGCCAGCACCCTGGGCAGTTATAGCAATCAGCCCCAGCATTTT. The chain recombines TRBV6-5 with TRBJ1-5; D gene ambiguous. This CDR3 is built from 15 residues. The germline V gene encodes CDR1 MNHEY and CDR2 SVGAGI. Trimming pared 7 bases from V and 0 bases from J, leaving 13 bases between.

The chain uses TRBV3-1 (or the pseudogene TRBV3-2) and TRBJ2-7; D gene ambiguous. The CDR3 runs to 11 residues. Germline CDR1 LGHDT, CDR2 YNNKEL (reference sequence). The V end lost 4 bases, the J end lost 3 bases, and 4 bases lay between the germline ends. CDR3 nucleotide sequence: TGTGCCAGCAGCCTCAACTACGAGCAGTACTTC. This sequence encodes CASSLNYEQYF.

This chain connects TRBV5-1 to TRBJ2-1; 12 bases are a match to TRBD2. There are 15 residues in the CDR3. The V segment lost 0 bases and the J segment 9 bases; nucleotides outside the gene matches: 4. Germline V gene lookup returns CDR1 SGHRS and CDR2 YFSETQ. The CDR3 DNA is TGCGCCAGCAGCTTGGGACTAGCGGGAGCTCGTGAGCAGTTCTTC. Translated, it gives CASSLGLAGAREQFF. Full variable domain (remainder filled in from reference TRBV5-1 and TRBJ2-1): KAGVTQTPRYLIKTRGQQVTLSCSPISGHRSVSWYQQTPGQGLQFLFEYFSETQRNKGNFPGRFSGRQFSNSRSEMNVSTLELGDSALYLCASSLGLAGAREQFFGPGTRLTVL.

This sequence joins TRBV28 and TRBJ2-5, with 8 bases matching TRBD1. V lost 2 bases to trimming and J lost 1 base; unmatched junction nucleotides: 6. Germline CDR1 and CDR2: MDHEN and SYDVKM. This CDR3 is built from 16 residues. CDR3 sequence reads: CASSLPSTGGQETQYF. CDR3 DNA sequence: TGTGCCAGCAGTTTACCCTCTACAGGGGGCCAAGAGACCCAGTACTTC.

This rearrangement joins TRBV27 to TRBJ2-3; D may be TRBD1 or TRBD2 (5 bases each). Per germline, CDR1 MNHEY and CDR2 SMNVEV (reference sequence). Trimming cost V 4 bases and J 3 bases, with 11 bases left between them. The CDR3 consists of 14 residues. CDR3 nucleotide sequence: TGTGCCAGCAGTTCGTCCGGGGCTACAGATACGCAGTATTTT. Translating gives CASSSSGATDTQYF.

To note about this clone: Different DNA sequences within this sample yield the same CDR3. This chain uses TRBV6-2 or TRBV6-3 with TRBJ2-7, with D unclear. The V end lost 0 bases, the J end lost 4 bases, and 7 bases lay between the germline ends. Germline V gene data show CDR1 as MNHEY and CDR2 as SVGEGT. CDR3 size: 13 residues. The CDR3 loop is CASSYSRGYEQYF. In DNA, the CDR3 is TGTGCCAGCAGTTACTCGAGAGGATACGAGCAGTACTTC.

This sequence joins TRBV5-1 and TRBJ1-1, with 8 bases matching TRBD1. Per germline, CDR1 SGHRS and CDR2 YFSETQ. The junction had 2 bases not matched to a gene; V was cut back by 1 base and J by 0 bases. The CDR3 is made up of 15 amino acids. CDR3 DNA sequence: TGCGCCAGCAGCTTGCAGGGGGCCCTGAACACTGAAGCTTTCTTT. Its protein is CASSLQGALNTEAFF.

The chain combines TRBV9 with TRBJ1-2, with D perhaps matching TRBD1 (6 bases). The CDR3 totals 14 residues. CDR1 is SGDLS, CDR2 YYNGEE, per germline. Deletions cut 4 bases from V and 8 bases from J, with 18 bases between. CDR3 nucleotide sequence: TGTGCCAGCAGCCTCCCGGGGGGGCGGTCGGGCTACACCTTC. Its protein is CASSLPGGRSGYTF. Looking up the rest from reference TRBV9 and TRBJ1-2 gives the full variable domain: DSGVTQTPKHLITATGQRVTLRCSPRSGDLSVYWYQQSLDQGLQFLIQYYNGEERAKGNILERFSAQQFPDLHSELNLSSLELGDSALYFCASSLPGGRSGYTFGSGTRLTVV.

This chain links TRBV30 with TRBJ2-7, with D perhaps TRBD1 or TRBD2 (5 bases each). Trimming took off 0 bases at V and 2 bases at J, with 14 bases between the two ends. CDR3 length: 15 amino acids. The germline V gene has CDR1 GTSNPN and CDR2 SVGIG (reference sequence). CDR3 protein: CAWSVLSGTTYEQYF. Written as DNA, the CDR3 is TGTGCCTGGAGTGTATTGTCTGGGACCACCTACGAGCAGTACTTC.

The rearrangement uses TRBV6-5 and TRBJ2-1, with D unresolved. This CDR3 is built from 15 residues. Germline-derived CDR1 and CDR2 are MNHEY and SVGAGI. V lost 6 bases and J 0 bases, leaving 12 bases between the germline ends. The CDR3 DNA is TGTGCCAGCAGACGGTGGCCGATCTCCTACAATGAGCAGTTCTTC. This gives the protein CASRRWPISYNEQFF.

V and J are TRBV7-8 and TRBJ2-5; TRBD2 might be the D (5 bases). Trimming stripped 5 bases from V and 5 bases from J, with 9 bases between. Germline V lookup: CDR1 SGHVS, CDR2 FQNEAQ. The CDR3 runs to 12 residues. CDR3 DNA: TGTGCCAGCAGCCCTCGCGGGGAGACCCAGTACTTC. Residues: CASSPRGETQYF. The full variable domain, rest sourced from reference TRBV7-8 and TRBJ2-5, is GAGVSQSPRYKVAKRGQDVALRCDPISGHVSLFWYQQALGQGPEFLTYFQNEAQLDKSGLPSDRFFAERPEGSVSTLKIQRTQQEDSAVYLCASSPRGETQYFGPGTRLLVL.

The chain links TRBV6-2 or TRBV6-3 to TRBJ1-1; D is unresolved. Germline V gene data show CDR1 as MNHEY and CDR2 as SVGEGT. This CDR3 region has 14 residues. V lost 4 bases, J lost 4 bases, and 13 bases lay in between. The CDR3 protein is CASSFTDESTEAFF. Written as DNA, the CDR3 is TGTGCCAGCAGTTTCACGGACGAGAGCACTGAAGCTTTCTTT.

The chain employs TRBV6-5 and TRBJ1-1; D is possibly TRBD1 (5 bases). The CDR3 runs 14 residues. V lost 5 bases and J 1 base, leaving 11 bases between the germline ends. Germline V lookup: CDR1 MNHEY, CDR2 SVGAGI. The CDR3 reads CASSTNTGNTEAFF. The DNA for the CDR3 is TGTGCCAGCAGTACAAATACAGGGAACACTGAAGCTTTCTTT.

This chain uses TRBV7-6 with TRBJ2-3; 9 bases agree with TRBD1. The junction had 8 bases not matched to a gene; V was cut back by 4 bases and J by 3 bases. The CDR3 length is 16 residues. Germline CDR1 and CDR2: SGHVS and FNYEAQ. The CDR3 is CASSSWTGAVTDTQYF. In DNA, the CDR3 is TGTGCCAGCAGCTCCTGGACAGGGGCGGTTACAGATACGCAGTATTTT.

The chain uses TRBV4-1 and TRBJ2-7, with D unclear. Trimming removed 4 bases at V and 2 bases at J, with 15 bases between. Germline CDR1 reads MGHRA; CDR2 reads YSYEKL. This CDR3 contains 15 residues. The CDR3 DNA follows: TGCGCCAGCAGCCCGAGCGCGGCGGCAGCCTACGAGCAGTACTTC. It is translated as CASSPSAAAAYEQYF.

The chain is built from TRBV28 and TRBJ2-7; no reliable D call. Trimming removed 6 bases at V and 3 bases at J, with 12 bases between. Per the germline V gene, CDR1 is MDHEN and CDR2 is SYDVKM. This CDR3 comprises 13 residues. CDR3 sequence: CASSVGSSYEQYF. The CDR3 coding sequence is TGTGCCAGCAGCGTAGGCAGTAGCTACGAGCAGTACTTC.